Below are 29 T cell receptor beta chains sequenced from a single sample in a study of shared clonotypes between healthy human individuals. Sequencing was performed with immunoSEQ multiplex PCR; in TCRdb, only in-frame clones are kept and a portion is missing. The sample lists roughly 2,300,000 clones, 85% to 95% occurring once. The sample was naive CD4+ T cells from PBMCs. Stated subset: CD45RA+ positively selected. These receptors all come from a man younger than 30 in good health. Some clones in this sample may be carry-over from other donors' samples.

This clone was found once. V gene TRBV28 combines with J gene TRBJ1-2; D is unclear. This CDR3 is 16 amino acids long. The V gene lost 3 bases and the J gene lost 4 bases, with 18 bases spanning the gap. Germline V gene sequence: CDR1 MDHEN, CDR2 SYDVKM. The CDR3 sequence is CASSLGGLPPPYGYTF. The CDR3 nucleotides read TGTGCCAGCAGTTTGGGCGGTCTTCCGCCCCCCTATGGCTACACCTTC.

Of note for this clone: Other DNA sequences of this sample code for an identical CDR3. The chain uses TRBV7-2 and TRBJ2-5; D uncertain. Germline CDR1 reads SGHTA; CDR2 reads FQGNSA. V was clipped by 2 bases and J by 0 bases, with 7 bases between them. This CDR3 is 14 amino acids long. The CDR3 DNA reads TGTGCCAGCAGCTTACGAAGGTACCAAGAGACCCAGTACTTC. It specifies CASSLRRYQETQYF.

The rearrangement uses TRBV6-5 and TRBJ1-4, with 8 bases aligning to TRBD1. Losses at the gene ends were 6 bases for V and 10 bases for J; bases not matched to a gene: 10. The CDR3 consists of 14 residues. The germline CDR1 and CDR2 sequences are MNHEY and SVGAGI. In DNA form, the CDR3 reads TGTGCCAGCAGGGGGGGACAGGAAGGTGTAAAACTGTTTTTT. Translation: CASRGGQEGVKLFF.

This sequence joins TRBV5-6 and TRBJ1-2; perhaps TRBD1 as D (6 bases). The CDR3 consists of 14 residues. Germline CDR1 is SGHDT and CDR2 is YYEEEE. V was clipped by 0 bases and J by 6 bases, with 12 bases between them. Here the CDR3 reads CASSLARRGHGYTF. The CDR3 region has the DNA TGTGCCAGCAGCTTGGCCCGCAGGGGACATGGCTACACCTTC.

As regards this clone: In the same sample, other DNA sequences code for this CDR3. The V and J genes are TRBV7-2 and TRBJ1-2; D remains ambiguous. CDR3 length equals 13 residues. Germline CDR1 SGHTA, CDR2 FQGNSA. Trimming removed 5 bases at V and 1 base at J, with 8 bases between. This CDR3 reads CASSPDGNYGYTF. The DNA of the CDR3 is TGTGCCAGCAGCCCCGACGGTAACTATGGCTACACCTTC.

This chain joins TRBV28 and TRBJ1-1; 7 bases line up with TRBD1. Germline CDR1 is MDHEN and CDR2 is SYDVKM. The CDR3 is 15 amino acids. The V gene end was trimmed by 4 bases and the J gene end by 10 bases; junction bases not matched to a gene: 15. CDR3 sequence (DNA): TGTGCCAGCAGTTCGCAGGGGGGAGTGCTTGAACGAGCTTTCTTT. Translation: CASSSQGGVLERAFF. Based on the CDR3 plus reference TRBV28 and TRBJ1-1, the full variable domain is DVKVTQSSRYLVKRTGEKVFLECVQDMDHENMFWYRQDPGLGLRLIYFSYDVKMKEKGDIPEGYSVSREKKERFSLILESASTNQTSMYLCASSSQGGVLERAFFGQGTRLTVV.

In this sample, this clone turned up a few times. This sample also contains other DNA sequences that code for the same CDR3. The rearrangement links TRBV19 to TRBJ1-5; TRBD1 agrees at 9 bases. J lost 4 bases, V lost 8 bases, and 3 bases had no gene match. The CDR3 has 13 residues. Germline lookup yields CDR1 LNHDA and CDR2 SQIVND (reference sequence). CDR3 coding DNA: TGTGCCAGTGGGGACAGGGAGAATCAGCCCCAGCATTTT. Amino acid sequence: CASGDRENQPQHF.

The V call is TRBV29-1, the J call TRBJ1-5, with D possibly TRBD1 on 5 matching bases. The CDR3 totals 14 residues. V was pared by 5 bases and J by 3 bases, with 14 bases between. Germline loops: CDR1 SQVTM, CDR2 ANQGSEA. In DNA form, the CDR3 reads TGCAGCGTTTCCGGGCGGGGGAACAATCAGCCCCAGCATTTT. Encoded protein: CSVSGRGNNQPQHF.

The rearrangement links TRBV5-6 to TRBJ1-1, with a tentative D call TRBD1 (6 bases). With 2 bases removed from V and 6 bases from J, the gap between germline ends came to 14 bases. The V gene's germline CDR1 is SGHDT and CDR2 YYEEEE. The CDR3 extends over 14 amino acids. This CDR3 is CASSLGQSPPEAFF. The CDR3 DNA follows: TGTGCCAGCAGCTTAGGACAGAGCCCCCCTGAAGCTTTCTTT.

The genes are TRBV18 and TRBJ2-7, with TRBD1 identical over 7 bases. This CDR3 contains 13 residues. V trimming: 3 bases; J trimming: 6 bases; junction bases outside the gene matches: 5. In germline, CDR1 is KGHSH, CDR2 LQKENI. Written as DNA, the CDR3 is TGTGCCAGCTCACCTGGACAGGTGGCCGAGCAGTACTTC. Translation: CASSPGQVAEQYF.

The chain employs TRBV19 and TRBJ2-1, with 9 bases aligning to TRBD2. The CDR3 spans 14 residues. The V gene end was trimmed by 5 bases and the J gene end by 5 bases; junction bases not matched to a gene: 4. The germline CDR1 and CDR2 sequences are LNHDA and SQIVND (reference sequence). The CDR3 region is CASSYWTSDNEQFF. CDR3 nucleotide sequence: TGTGCCAGTAGTTATTGGACTAGCGACAATGAGCAGTTCTTC. The whole variable domain, filled in from reference TRBV19 and TRBJ2-1, reads DGGITQSPKYLFRKEGQNVTLSCEQNLNHDAMYWYRQDPGQGLRLIYYSQIVNDFQKGDIAEGYSVSREKKESFPLTVTSAQKNPTAFYLCASSYWTSDNEQFFGPGTRLTVL.

V gene TRBV4-2 combines with J gene TRBJ2-7; 7 bases line up with TRBD1. After removal of 1 base from V and 5 bases from J, the junction contained 5 bases not matched to a gene. The CDR3 consists of 14 residues. The germline CDR1 and CDR2 sequences are LGHNA and YNFKEQ. CDR3 amino acids: CASSQGRQGHEQYF. CDR3 nucleotide sequence: TGTGCCAGCAGCCAAGGACGACAGGGCCACGAGCAGTACTTC.

This chain joins TRBV7-2 and TRBJ2-3; the match to TRBD1 covers 7 bases. Germline V gene sequence: CDR1 SGHTA, CDR2 FQGNSA. V shed 4 bases and J 6 bases; nucleotides not matched to a gene: 10. The CDR3 length is 15 residues. CDR3 sequence reads: CASSSHRGRLDTQYF. CDR3 nucleotide sequence: TGTGCCAGCAGCTCCCACAGGGGACGGCTGGATACGCAGTATTTT.

The chain joins TRBV15 to TRBJ2-5; 9 bases line up with TRBD1. V dropped 4 bases and J dropped 5; count of bases not matched to a gene: 8. The CDR3 totals 15 residues. Germline CDR1 LNHNV, CDR2 YYDKDF (reference sequence). The CDR3 DNA is TGTGCCACCAGCAAACAGGGGGCTTTAGAGGAGACCCAGTACTTC. Amino acid sequence: CATSKQGALEETQYF. The entire variable domain, with the rest obtained from reference TRBV15 and TRBJ2-5, is as follows: DAMVIQNPRYQVTQFGKPVTLSCSQTLNHNVMYWYQQKSSQAPKLLFHYYDKDFNNEADTPDNFQSRRPNTSFCFLDIRSPGLGDTAMYLCATSKQGALEETQYFGPGTRLLVL.

The chain carries TRBV11-2 and TRBJ1-1; weak D call: TRBD1 (6 bases). The germline CDR1 and CDR2 sequences are SGHAT and FQNNGV. V lost 1 base to trimming and J lost 8 bases, with 20 bases between them. This CDR3 is 16 amino acids long. The CDR3 region is CASSLVGGARWVEAFF. The CDR3 DNA sequence: TGTGCCAGCAGCTTAGTAGGGGGGGCTCGGTGGGTCGAAGCTTTCTTT. Combining the CDR3 with reference TRBV11-2 and TRBJ1-1 gives the whole variable domain EAGVAQSPRYKIIEKRQSVAFWCNPISGHATLYWYQQILGQGPKLLIQFQNNGVVDDSQLPKDRFSAERLKGVDSTLKIQPAKLEDSAVYLCASSLVGGARWVEAFFGQGTRLTVV.

The V call is TRBV5-1, the J call TRBJ2-3; D is perhaps TRBD2 (6 bases). The germline gives CDR1 SGHRS, CDR2 YFSETQ. The CDR3 is 16 amino acids. Deletions cut 4 bases from V and 2 bases from J, with 17 bases between. The CDR3 sequence is CASSRGSGGATDTQYF. In nucleotides, the CDR3 is TGCGCCAGCAGCCGTGGGTCTGGCGGGGCCACAGATACGCAGTATTTT. Using reference TRBV5-1 and TRBJ2-3 for the parts outside the CDR3, the full variable domain is KAGVTQTPRYLIKTRGQQVTLSCSPISGHRSVSWYQQTPGQGLQFLFEYFSETQRNKGNFPGRFSGRQFSNSRSEMNVSTLELGDSALYLCASSRGSGGATDTQYFGPGTRLTVL.

This chain links TRBV28 with TRBJ1-5; 11 nucleotides line up with TRBD1. V dropped 5 bases and J dropped 1; count of bases not matched to a gene: 13. The CDR3 runs 19 residues. Germline V gene sequence: CDR1 MDHEN, CDR2 SYDVKM. CDR3 in amino acids: CASSDPLGTGGISNQPQHF. CDR3 coding DNA: TGTGCCAGCAGTGATCCCCTGGGGACAGGGGGAATCAGCAATCAGCCCCAGCATTTT.

This clone has only a few counts. The CDR3 here is CASKDHKGGDGYTF. The CDR3 coding sequence is TGTGCCAGCAAAGATCATAAGGGGGGGGATGGCTACACCTTC. This chain joins TRBV6-6 and TRBJ1-2; possibly TRBD1 for D (6 bases). V gave up 7 bases and J gave up 6 bases, with 18 bases separating them. Per germline, CDR1 MNHNY and CDR2 SVGAGI (reference sequence). The CDR3 extends over 14 amino acids.

V usage is TRBV7-9 and J usage is TRBJ1-2; possible D gene TRBD1, 6 bases. Trimming cost V 8 bases and J 6 bases, with 13 bases left between them. The CDR3 runs to 12 residues. Germline loops: CDR1 SEHNR, CDR2 FQNEAQ (reference sequence). The CDR3 DNA sequence: TGTGCCAGCTACAGGGAGGGAGATGGCTACACCTTC. Its translation: CASYREGDGYTF.

The chain employs TRBV5-1 and TRBJ2-5; 13 bases match TRBD2. V lost 1 base and J lost 4; bases outside the gene matches: 4. The germline V gene has CDR1 SGHRS and CDR2 YFSETQ. The CDR3 spans 16 residues. The CDR3 nucleotides read TGCGCCAGCAGCTTGCAGAGGACTAGCGGGAGAGAGACCCAGTACTTC. This sequence encodes CASSLQRTSGRETQYF.

The chain employs TRBV30 and TRBJ1-2, with D hard to call. The V gene lost 0 bases and the J gene lost 8 bases, with 10 bases spanning the gap. This CDR3 spans 12 amino acids. Per germline, CDR1 GTSNPN and CDR2 SVGIG (reference sequence). CDR3 sequence: CAWSVQIKGYTF. CDR3 nucleotide sequence: TGTGCCTGGAGTGTACAAATCAAAGGCTACACCTTC.

Concerning this clone itself: Other DNA sequences from this sample encode an identical CDR3 as well. The chain links TRBV18 to TRBJ1-1; 7 nucleotides line up with TRBD1. The CDR3 has 13 residues. The germline V gene encodes CDR1 KGHSH and CDR2 LQKENI. J was trimmed by 4 bases and V by 4 bases; bases with no gene match: 3. The DNA for the CDR3 is TGTGCCAGCTCACGCGACAGGGTCACTGAAGCTTTCTTT. Its protein is CASSRDRVTEAFF.

The rearrangement links TRBV4-2 to TRBJ2-7; D not resolved. The V end was cut by 5 bases, the J end by 6 bases, with 11 bases between. Germline V gives CDR1 LGHNA, CDR2 YNFKEQ. The CDR3 spans 12 residues. The CDR3 region has the DNA TGTGCCAGCAGCTTAGGTGTCCGCGAGCAGTACTTC. It yields the protein CASSLGVREQYF.

The J gene is TRBJ1-5, the V gene TRBV6-1; no clear D gene. The germline gives CDR1 MNHNS, CDR2 SASEGT. V gave up 8 bases and J gave up 5 bases, with 19 bases separating them. This CDR3 has 15 amino acids. The CDR3 sequence is CASAFSRPVYQPQHF. DNA for the CDR3: TGTGCCAGCGCATTCTCCCGTCCGGTCTATCAGCCCCAGCATTTT.

With regard to this clone: This same CDR3 is encoded by further DNA sequences in the sample. J is TRBJ2-7 and V is TRBV10-3; TRBD1 or TRBD2 may be the D gene (5 bases each). The ends were cut back, 2 bases at V and 5 bases at J, with 7 bases in the middle. The germline CDR1 and CDR2 sequences are ENHRY and SYGVKD. CDR3 size: 12 residues. CDR3 in DNA: TGTGCCATCAGTGAGAGAGGGGACGAGCAGTACTTC. Its translation is CAISERGDEQYF.

The rearrangement uses TRBV7-9 and TRBJ2-1; 8 bases line up with TRBD1. Germline assignment: CDR1 SEHNR and CDR2 FQNEAQ (reference sequence). V lost 4 bases, J lost 8 bases, and 10 bases stayed unmatched. The CDR3 sequence is 15 residues long. This CDR3 is CASSSGQGRVHEQFF. The CDR3 DNA reads TGTGCCAGCAGCTCCGGACAGGGTCGGGTCCATGAGCAGTTCTTC.

The chain is built from TRBV7-3 and TRBJ1-5; maybe TRBD1 (6 bases). V was clipped by 5 bases and J by 6 bases, with 14 bases between them. Germline CDR1 SGHTA, CDR2 FQGTGA. The CDR3 has 14 amino acids. CDR3 nucleotides: TGTGCCAGCAGCCGTCAGGGGTACGGTCAGCCCCAGCATTTT. Residues: CASSRQGYGQPQHF.

About this clone itself: The same CDR3 arises from other DNA sequences in this sample as well. The chain carries TRBV7-8 and TRBJ1-2, with a tentative D call TRBD1 (5 bases). CDR3 length: 13 amino acids. Germline CDR1 is SGHVS and CDR2 is FQNEAQ. V shed 3 bases and J shed 3 bases, with 8 bases lying between them. The CDR3 loop is CASSLGRDYGYTF. CDR3 in DNA: TGTGCCAGCAGCTTGGGACGCGACTATGGCTACACCTTC.

This clone appeared a single time. The gene calls are TRBV7-9 and TRBJ2-3; D call uncertain. V was cut by 5 bases and J by 3 bases, with 24 bases left in between. The CDR3 is 18 residues long. Germline loops: CDR1 SEHNR, CDR2 FQNEAQ (reference sequence). In DNA form, the CDR3 reads TGTGCCAGCAGCCCCGCAAGAAGGCGTCGGTTGTTAACAGATACGCAGTATTTT. Protein: CASSPARRRRLLTDTQYF. Together with reference TRBV7-9 and TRBJ2-3, the CDR3 gives the full variable domain: DTGVSQNPRHKITKRGQNVTFRCDPISEHNRLYWYRQTLGQGPEFLTYFQNEAQLEKSRLLSDRFSAERPKGSFSTLEIQRTEQGDSAMYLCASSPARRRRLLTDTQYFGPGTRLTVL.